Here is one T cell receptor (beta chain) with its context. Antigen: not known. This record belongs to a study of Ad26.COV2.S vaccination and SARS-CoV-2 variants. Study-level information: Once or twice, 56 days apart, Ad26.COV2.S was delivered intramuscularly.

Only in-frame clones appear in the TCRdb table, and some are missing; sequencing was by immunoSEQ multiplex PCR. The data show some 410,000 clones, roughly 90% seen once. Treatment of the sample: 19 received Ad26.COV2.S at low or high dose, single or two shots; about 5 received placebo; per-sample allocation not given. Collection of samples fell on day 63 after the first vaccine or placebo injection. The CDR3 runs 14 residues. V was pared by 0 bases and J by 0 bases, with 6 bases between. Germline V gene sequence: CDR1 MNHEY, CDR2 SVGEGT. Points from the study as a whole: Using TCR breadth and depth analyses may have led to underestimated total T cell responses.

The chain uses TRBV6-2 or TRBV6-3 and TRBJ2-7; no clear D gene. Sequenced here: peripheral blood, sampled in a trial of Ad26.COV2.S vaccine versus placebo. The TCR was taken from a person between 18 and 65 years old who received the Ad26.COV2.S COVID-19 vaccine or a placebo. The CDR3 protein is CASSYSGFSYEQYF. The DNA for the CDR3 is TGTGCCAGCAGTTACTCAGGCTTCTCCTACGAGCAGTACTTC.